The 24 T cell receptor beta chains in this list originate from one sample, sequenced in a study of shared T cell receptors in the human thymus. The method was immunoSEQ multiplex PCR; TCRdb's version includes in-frame clones alone and lacks a portion of them. There are 600,000 to 900,000 clones in the sample; 75% to 90% occur only once, and 0.0095% to 0.011% lies in the top ten. These data are also associated with another study on human thymus T cells.

What was sequenced was thymocytes. All receptors derive from a girl less than two years old with a congenital heart defect.

This chain uses TRBV4-3 with TRBJ1-5, with a tentative D call TRBD1 (5 bases). CDR3 length: 15 residues. The ends were cut back, 3 bases at V and 4 bases at J, with 13 bases in the middle. Germline V gene lookup returns CDR1 LGHNA and CDR2 YSLEER. The CDR3 nucleotides are TGCGCCAGCAGCCACTCGCTGGGGCATAATCAGCCCCAGCATTTT. Amino acid sequence: CASSHSLGHNQPQHF.

This chain uses TRBV6-6 with TRBJ2-5, with D unresolved. CDR3 length: 14 amino acids. V dropped 0 bases and J dropped 3 bases, with 8 bases sitting between them. CDR1 and CDR2 (germline): MNHNY, SVGAGI (reference sequence). CDR3 region: CASSYSSGKETQYF. In nucleotides, the CDR3 is TGTGCCAGCAGTTACTCGTCGGGTAAAGAGACCCAGTACTTC.

As concerns this clone: Other DNA sequences in this specimen translate into the identical CDR3. This chain uses TRBV7-2 with TRBJ2-7; 10 bases line up with TRBD1. V was clipped by 1 base and J by 4 bases; unmatched bases: 1. CDR1 SGHTA and CDR2 FQGNSA come from the germline V gene. The CDR3 extends over 14 amino acids. In DNA, the CDR3 is TGTGCCAGCAGCTTAGGGGACAGGGGATACGAGCAGTACTTC. This translates into CASSLGDRGYEQYF.

The genes are TRBV5-1 and TRBJ1-2; D not certain. V was pared by 4 bases and J by 2 bases, with 12 bases between. The length of the CDR3 is 14 residues. Germline V gene data show CDR1 as SGHRS and CDR2 as YFSETQ. The chain's CDR3 is CASSRITRNYGYTF. The CDR3 region has the DNA TGCGCCAGCAGCCGTATCACCAGGAACTATGGCTACACCTTC.

The CDR3, as DNA: TGTGCCAGCAGCTCGACTAGCGGTGGGACAGGGGACGAGCAGTACTTC. It codes for CASSSTSGGTGDEQYF. The gene calls are TRBV11-2 and TRBJ2-7; D might be TRBD1 (10 bases). Germline CDR1 is SGHAT and CDR2 is FQNNGV. V shed 4 bases and J shed 5 bases, with 21 bases lying between them. This CDR3 contains 16 residues.

The rearrangement links TRBV7-6 to TRBJ2-6; D ambiguous. Germline assignment: CDR1 SGHVS and CDR2 FNYEAQ. V lost 5 bases and J 1 base, leaving 12 bases between the germline ends. CDR3 length: 16 amino acids. CDR3 loop: CASSPVLGSGANVLTF. The CDR3 DNA sequence: TGTGCCAGCAGCCCCGTCCTCGGGTCTGGGGCCAACGTCCTGACTTTC.

The J gene is TRBJ1-5, the V gene TRBV6-1, with D possibly TRBD1 on 5 matching bases. CDR1 MNHNS and CDR2 SASEGT come from the germline V gene. The CDR3 has 17 amino acids. With 2 bases removed from V and 0 bases from J, the gap between germline ends came to 14 bases. CDR3 sequence (DNA): TGTGCCAGCAGTGAATGGGGCAGACCTTATAGCAATCAGCCCCAGCATTTT. Protein sequence: CASSEWGRPYSNQPQHF.

The chain is built from TRBV6-5 and TRBJ1-1, with D tentatively TRBD1 (6 bases). Germline CDR1 and CDR2: MNHEY and SVGAGI. The V and J ends lost 4 bases and 1 base respectively, with 10 bases between them. This CDR3 is 14 amino acids long. The CDR3 DNA follows: TGTGCCAGCAGTTTAGGACAGAAGAACACTGAAGCTTTCTTT. Protein product: CASSLGQKNTEAFF.

The V and J genes are TRBV27 and TRBJ2-3; 8 bases map to TRBD2. There are 16 residues in the CDR3. Unmatched junction bases numbered 14, after V lost 6 bases and J lost 6 bases. Germline lookup yields CDR1 MNHEY and CDR2 SMNVEV (reference sequence). CDR3 DNA: TGTGCCAGCAGCCCTTCAGCGGGGGATACTATGGATACGCAGTATTTT. Its protein product is CASSPSAGDTMDTQYF.

The rearrangement links TRBV10-2 to TRBJ2-7; 12 bases line up with TRBD1. CDR1 and CDR2 from the germline V gene are WSHSY and SAAADI. The CDR3 consists of 18 residues. The ends lost 7 bases at V and 7 bases at J; junction bases unmatched: 20. This CDR3 reads CASKAPGQGAASGDEQYF. CDR3 bases: TGCGCCAGCAAAGCGCCGGGACAGGGGGCAGCATCGGGGGATGAGCAGTACTTC.

V usage is TRBV27 and J usage is TRBJ2-1, with 7 bases identical to TRBD2. CDR1 MNHEY and CDR2 SMNVEV come from the germline V gene (reference sequence). V shed 2 bases, J shed 8 bases, and the junction held 9 bases outside the gene matches. The CDR3 contains 15 residues. The CDR3 reads CASSLERGVFYEQFF. The CDR3 DNA reads as TGTGCCAGCAGTTTAGAACGGGGGGTTTTCTATGAGCAGTTCTTC.

V gene TRBV5-8 combines with J gene TRBJ1-4; weak D call: TRBD1 (5 bases). The ends were cut back, 5 bases at V and 0 bases at J, with 11 bases in the middle. CDR1 SGHTS and CDR2 YDEGEE come from the germline V gene. The CDR3 loop spans 15 amino acids. CDR3 residues: CASRQAESTNEKLFF. The CDR3 bases are TGTGCCAGCAGACAGGCTGAGTCAACTAATGAAAAACTGTTTTTT.

The chain combines TRBV7-8 with TRBJ1-6, with a tentative D call TRBD1 (5 bases). Trimming took off 5 bases at V and 8 bases at J, with 25 bases between the two ends. Germline V gene lookup returns CDR1 SGHVS and CDR2 FQNEAQ. The CDR3 extends over 18 amino acids. The CDR3 here is CASSISSRDCTTYSPLHF. The CDR3 region has the DNA TGTGCCAGCAGCATAAGCTCCCGGGACTGCACGACGTATTCACCCCTCCACTTT.

The chain is built from TRBV5-1 and TRBJ2-7; D is perhaps TRBD1 (5 bases). There are 14 residues in the CDR3. Germline V gives CDR1 SGHRS, CDR2 YFSETQ. V was trimmed by 4 bases and J by 0 bases, leaving 11 bases between them. CDR3 protein: CASSPDTLSYEQYF. The CDR3 coding sequence is TGCGCCAGCAGCCCGGACACCCTCTCCTACGAGCAGTACTTC.

This clone was found once. The chain employs TRBV10-3 and TRBJ1-2; 8 nucleotides agree with TRBD1. The V and J ends lost 0 bases and 3 bases, in that order; junction bases with no gene match: 12. This CDR3 region has 18 residues. The germline gives CDR1 ENHRY, CDR2 SYGVKD. The CDR3 sequence: CAISESYRAGGADYGYTF. CDR3 nucleotide sequence: TGTGCCATCAGTGAGTCGTATCGGGCAGGGGGCGCCGACTATGGCTACACCTTC.

This clone was seen a single time. This chain joins TRBV4-1 and TRBJ1-1; D is perhaps TRBD1 (5 bases). Trimming took 5 bases from V and 5 from J, leaving 15 bases between them. This CDR3 is built from 14 residues. CDR1 is MGHRA and CDR2 is YSYEKL in the germline V gene. The CDR3 here is CASSSEAGGTEAFF. The CDR3 nucleotides read TGCGCCAGCAGCTCCGAGGCGGGGGGGACTGAAGCTTTCTTT.

The V and J genes are TRBV19 and TRBJ1-2; D is possibly TRBD1 (6 bases). Germline loops: CDR1 LNHDA, CDR2 SQIVND (reference sequence). The length of the CDR3 is 15 residues. Trimming shortened V by 3 bases and J by 4 bases, and 15 bases separated the two germline ends. CDR3 protein: CASSIVSGQPYGYTF. The CDR3 bases are TGTGCCAGTAGTATTGTCTCTGGACAGCCCTATGGCTACACCTTC.

This clone was observed once. J is TRBJ1-1 and V is TRBV29-1; weak D call: TRBD1 (6 bases). Germline CDR1 is SQVTM and CDR2 is ANQGSEA. Trimming left V 4 bases short and J 3 bases short, with 21 bases between. The CDR3 consists of 16 residues. Here the CDR3 reads CSVAPRPQGTHTEAFF. The CDR3 DNA is TGCAGCGTTGCTCCGCGTCCTCAGGGGACCCACACTGAAGCTTTCTTT. Drawing the rest from reference TRBV29-1 and TRBJ1-1, the complete variable domain is SAVISQKPSRDICQRGTSLTIQCQVDSQVTMMFWYRQQPGQSLTLIATANQGSEATYESGFVIDKFPISRPNLTFSTLTVSNMSPEDSSIYLCSVAPRPQGTHTEAFFGQGTRLTVV.

The rearrangement uses TRBV18 and TRBJ2-1, with TRBD2 matching over 14 bases. The CDR3 is 17 residues long. Trimming removed 3 bases from V and 1 base from J; junction bases left unmatched: 2. Germline-derived CDR1 and CDR2 are KGHSH and LQKENI. CDR3 sequence (DNA): TGTGCCAGCTCACCTGGGACTAGCGGGGGATCCTACAATGAGCAGTTCTTC. Translated, it gives CASSPGTSGGSYNEQFF.

CDR3: CATSSEIQGTQHF. CDR3 bases: TGTGCCACCAGCAGTGAGATCCAGGGGACCCAGCATTTT. V gene TRBV15 combines with J gene TRBJ1-5; the D gene is possibly TRBD1 (6 bases). CDR1 is LNHNV, CDR2 YYDKDF, per germline (reference sequence). The ends were cut back, 3 bases at V and 11 bases at J, with 14 bases in the middle. The CDR3 totals 13 residues.

This clone was seen a single time. This chain joins TRBV5-1 and TRBJ1-1; D might be TRBD1 (6 bases). Germline V CDR1 and CDR2: SGHRS, YFSETQ. This CDR3 spans 16 amino acids. Deletions cut 0 bases from V and 1 base from J, with 13 bases between. The CDR3 DNA reads as TGCGCCAGCAGCTTGGTGGGGGCAAGTCCGAACACTGAAGCTTTCTTT. Translation: CASSLVGASPNTEAFF.

CDR3 residues: CASSPLGTPSGAQYF. In nucleotides, the CDR3 is TGTGCCAGCAGCCCCCTCGGGACTCCGTCCGGAGCCCAGTACTTC. This rearrangement joins TRBV28 to TRBJ2-5; TRBD2 is a possible D gene (6 bases). This CDR3 has 15 residues. Looked up from germline, CDR1 is MDHEN and CDR2 is SYDVKM. Deletions cut 6 bases from V and 9 bases from J, with 23 bases between.

The J gene is TRBJ2-7, the V gene TRBV2; TRBD1 might be the D (6 bases). CDR3 length equals 16 residues. Germline-derived CDR1 and CDR2 are SNHLY and FYNNEI. V was trimmed by 10 bases and J by 1 base, leaving 23 bases between them. CDR3 protein: CAIRPSGTNVSYEQYF. For the CDR3, the DNA is TGTGCCATACGTCCATCCGGGACAAATGTATCCTACGAGCAGTACTTC.

The chain combines TRBV27 with TRBJ1-1; TRBD1 matches 12 bases. This CDR3 spans 16 amino acids. J lost 4 bases, V lost 5 bases, and 8 bases had no gene match. CDR1 is MNHEY, CDR2 SMNVEV, per germline (reference sequence). CDR3 bases: TGTGCCAGCAGTCCCGGGACAGGGGGCTTGTGCACTGAAGCTTTCTTT. It codes for CASSPGTGGLCTEAFF.